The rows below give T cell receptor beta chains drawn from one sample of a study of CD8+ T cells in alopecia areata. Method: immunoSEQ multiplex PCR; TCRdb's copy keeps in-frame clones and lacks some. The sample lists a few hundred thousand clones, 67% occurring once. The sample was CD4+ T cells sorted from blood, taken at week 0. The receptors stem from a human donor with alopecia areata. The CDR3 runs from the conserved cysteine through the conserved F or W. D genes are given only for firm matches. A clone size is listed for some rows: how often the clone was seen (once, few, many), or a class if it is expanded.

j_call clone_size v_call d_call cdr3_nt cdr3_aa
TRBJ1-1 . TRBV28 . TGTGCCAGCAGTCCCTTGGGCAGACTGAACACTGAAGCTTTCTTT CASSPLGRLNTEAFF
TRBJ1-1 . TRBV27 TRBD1 TGTGCCAGCAGTCAATCGGGACAGGGGATTAGTGAAGCTTTCTTT CASSQSGQGISEAFF
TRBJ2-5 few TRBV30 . TGTGCCTGGAGTCCGGCGGAGACCCAGTACTTC CAWSPAETQYF
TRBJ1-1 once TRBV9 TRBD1 TGTGCCAGCAGCGTCACAGGGGGAAAATTGAACACTGAAGCTTTCTTT CASSVTGGKLNTEAFF
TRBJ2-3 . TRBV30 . TGTGCCTGGAGTGGCAAACGGGGCGGCACAGATACGCAGTATTTT CAWSGKRGGTDTQYF
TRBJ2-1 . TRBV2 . TGTGCCAGCAGTAATAACGATGAGCAGTTCTTC CASSNNDEQFF
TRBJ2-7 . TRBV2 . TGTGCCAGCAGCCTCCCGCCGGGACGGGAAACCTACGAGCAGTACTTC CASSLPPGRETYEQYF
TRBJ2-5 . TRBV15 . TGTGCCACCAGCAGCTACGGACAGATCCAAGAGACCCAGTACTTC CATSSYGQIQETQYF
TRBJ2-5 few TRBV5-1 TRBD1 TGCGCCAGCATGGGACAGGGCTACCAAGAGACCCAGTACTTC CASMGQGYQETQYF
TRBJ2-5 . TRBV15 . TGTGCCACCAGCAGGGTGAGGGGGCAAGAGACCCAGTACTTC CATSRVRGQETQYF
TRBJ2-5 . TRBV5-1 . TGCGCCAGCGCCCGTTCGGGGGCGACGGGCGAAGAGACCCAGTACTTC CASARSGATGEETQYF
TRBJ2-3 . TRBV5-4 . TGTGCCAGCAGCTTGGACGGAGCTAGCACAGATACGCAGTATTTT CASSLDGASTDTQYF
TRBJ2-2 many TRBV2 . TGTGCCAGCAGTGAAGACAAGGCATGGGAGCTGTTTTTT CASSEDKAWELFF
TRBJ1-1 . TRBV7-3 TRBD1 TGTGCCAGCAGCTTAGGGGGACAGGGGAACACTGAAGCTTTCTTT CASSLGGQGNTEAFF
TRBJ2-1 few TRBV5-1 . TGCGCCAGCGGGATTAGCGCCCACAATGAGCAGTTCTTC CASGISAHNEQFF
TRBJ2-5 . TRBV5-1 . TGCGCCAGCAGCTTGGCCGGTGGGCAGCAAGAGACCCAGTACTTC CASSLAGGQQETQYF
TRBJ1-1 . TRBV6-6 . TGTGCCAGCAGGTCCGACACGTGGGCTGAAGCTTTCTTT CASRSDTWAEAFF
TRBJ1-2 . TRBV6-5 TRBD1 TGTGCCAGCAGTTCTATACGGGGACAGGGCGGCTATGGCTACACCTTC CASSSIRGQGGYGYTF
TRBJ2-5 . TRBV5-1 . TGCGCCAGCAGCTTGGCAGGCTTCCAAGAGACCCAGTACTTC CASSLAGFQETQYF